Presented here are 20 T cell receptor beta chains from one specimen sequenced in a study of blood T cell repertoires in COVID-19. TCRdb keeps only in-frame clones here, not all; method: immunoSEQ multiplex PCR. In the table there are some 250,000 clones, 60% to 75% of which are singletons. Sequencing was done on a sample of peripheral blood. The receptors here all came from a woman at least 80 years old with acute or convalescent COVID-19.

This clone occurred once. This chain connects TRBV5-8 to TRBJ1-1; weak D call: TRBD1 (5 bases). The V end lost 3 bases, the J end lost 1 base, and 10 bases lay between the germline ends. The CDR3 is made up of 14 amino acids. CDR1 and CDR2 from the germline V gene are SGHTS and YDEGEE. CDR3 residues: CASSSGWGNTEAFF. In DNA form, the CDR3 reads TGTGCCAGCAGCTCAGGGTGGGGGAACACTGAAGCTTTCTTT.

This clone was seen ten or more times. The gene calls are TRBV5-5 and TRBJ2-7, with 16 bases identical to TRBD2. The length of the CDR3 is 15 residues. Losses at the gene ends were 4 bases for V and 4 bases for J; bases not matched to a gene: 2. Germline V gives CDR1 SGHKS, CDR2 YYEKEE (reference sequence). CDR3 protein: CASSVGLAGGYEQYF. Written as DNA, the CDR3 is TGTGCCAGCAGCGTGGGACTAGCGGGAGGGTACGAGCAGTACTTC.

V is TRBV7-2 and J is TRBJ1-1; D perhaps matches TRBD1 (5 bases). V gave up 0 bases and J gave up 5 bases, with 10 bases separating them. CDR1 and CDR2 from the germline V gene are SGHTA and FQGNSA. This CDR3 is 14 amino acids long. The DNA for the CDR3 is TGTGCCAGCAGCTTAGCGCGTCAGGGAACTGAAGCTTTCTTT. Protein sequence: CASSLARQGTEAFF.

This chain uses TRBV5-6 with TRBJ2-1, with a possible D match to TRBD2 (6 bases). Germline lookup yields CDR1 SGHDT and CDR2 YYEEEE. V shed 1 base and J shed 8 bases, with 13 bases lying between them. CDR3 length: 14 amino acids. The CDR3, as DNA: TGTGCCAGCAGCTTGAAAGGCCTAGCGTATGAGCAGTTCTTC. Its translation: CASSLKGLAYEQFF.

This sequence joins TRBV19 and TRBJ1-5; 7 bases agree with TRBD1. The germline V gene encodes CDR1 LNHDA and CDR2 SQIVND (reference sequence). CDR3 length: 15 residues. V lost 4 bases to trimming and J lost 4 bases; unmatched junction nucleotides: 7. CDR3 in amino acids: CASSNGDSLNQPQHF. CDR3 DNA sequence: TGTGCCAGTAGTAATGGGGACAGCCTTAATCAGCCCCAGCATTTT.

This chain connects TRBV5-1 to TRBJ1-6; TRBD1 matches at 8 bases. V shed 3 bases and J 8 bases; nucleotides not matched to a gene: 10. The germline gives CDR1 SGHRS, CDR2 YFSETQ. This CDR3 has 16 amino acids. CDR3 region: CASSSTRPGGDSPLHF. In nucleotides, the CDR3 is TGCGCCAGCAGCTCGACAAGACCAGGGGGCGATTCACCCCTCCACTTT.

The chain uses TRBV14 and TRBJ1-2; D is unclear. The CDR3 spans 14 residues. Trimming stripped 1 base from V and 4 bases from J, with 10 bases between. From germline, CDR1 is SGHDN and CDR2 FVKESK. The CDR3 sequence is CASSQGWLAYGYTF. The DNA of the CDR3 is TGTGCCAGCAGCCAAGGATGGCTGGCCTATGGCTACACCTTC.

A word on this clone: The sample has other DNA sequences that encode this CDR3 too. The chain links TRBV5-1 to TRBJ1-2, with 8 bases lining up with TRBD1. Germline CDR1 SGHRS, CDR2 YFSETQ. The CDR3 runs to 13 residues. J gave up 3 bases and V 3 bases, and 1 base lay outside the gene matches. In DNA form, the CDR3 reads TGCGCCAGCAGCTCGGGACAGGACTATGGCTACACCTTC. Translation: CASSSGQDYGYTF.

Comment on this clone: The sample holds other DNA sequences that translate to the same CDR3. V usage is TRBV3-1 (or the pseudogene TRBV3-2) and J usage is TRBJ2-7; tentatively, D is TRBD1 (5 bases). Germline CDR1 reads LGHDT; CDR2 reads YNNKEL (reference sequence). This CDR3 spans 11 amino acids. Trimming left V 1 base short and J 7 bases short, with 5 bases between. In DNA, the CDR3 is TGTGCCAGCAGCCAAGCAGGGGAGCAGTACTTC. Its protein is CASSQAGEQYF.

This chain uses TRBV19 with TRBJ1-3; D uncertain. This CDR3 has 13 residues. The germline CDR1 and CDR2 sequences are LNHDA and SQIVND (reference sequence). Trimming removed 6 bases from V and 4 bases from J, with 10 bases in between. The CDR3 loop reads CASSQAGGNTIYF. The CDR3 nucleotides read TGTGCCAGTAGCCAGGCGGGAGGAAACACCATATATTTT.

This chain uses TRBV2 with TRBJ2-7; D is perhaps TRBD2 (5 bases). The CDR3 spans 15 residues. CDR1 is SNHLY, CDR2 FYNNEI, per germline. V was shortened by 8 bases and J by 1 base, with 18 bases between the two germline ends. CDR3: CASHPPAVDSYEQYF. The CDR3 DNA reads TGTGCCAGCCACCCCCCAGCGGTGGATTCCTACGAGCAGTACTTC.

There are a few counts of this clone. The chain links TRBV2 to TRBJ2-5; perhaps TRBD2 as D (6 bases). The CDR3 covers 13 residues. Germline V lookup: CDR1 SNHLY, CDR2 FYNNEI. V was shortened by 4 bases and J by 2 bases, with 8 bases between the two germline ends. Here the CDR3 DNA reads TGTGCCAGCAGTGGGGACTGGCAAGAGACCCAGTACTTC. This sequence encodes CASSGDWQETQYF.

The chain combines TRBV3-1 (or the pseudogene TRBV3-2) with TRBJ1-1; a possible D gene is TRBD1 (6 bases). The CDR3 contains 15 residues. Trimming took 4 bases from V and 1 from J, leaving 13 bases between them. Germline-derived CDR1 and CDR2 are LGHDT and YNNKEL (reference sequence). The CDR3 DNA sequence: TGTGCCAGCAGCCCCAAGGTGGGGGCGAACACTGAAGCTTTCTTT. Translating gives CASSPKVGANTEAFF.

V usage is TRBV2 and J usage is TRBJ2-1, with TRBD2 matching 7 bases. Looked up from germline, CDR1 is SNHLY and CDR2 is FYNNEI. With V trimmed by 7 bases and J by 4 bases, 10 bases remained unmatched. The CDR3 has 15 amino acids. CDR3 region: CASTLIPGLYNEQFF. CDR3 DNA: TGTGCCAGCACCCTTATTCCGGGACTATACAATGAGCAGTTCTTC.

In regard to this clone: This sample also contains other DNA sequences that code for the same CDR3. The CDR3 reads CASSLQGAGQPQHF. As DNA, the CDR3 is TGTGCCAGCAGTTTACAGGGGGCAGGTCAGCCCCAGCATTTT. The rearrangement links TRBV27 to TRBJ1-5, with TRBD1 matching 8 bases. This CDR3 contains 14 residues. From germline, CDR1 is MNHEY and CDR2 SMNVEV (reference sequence). V shed 2 bases, J shed 6 bases, and the junction held 3 bases outside the gene matches.

As concerns this clone: Other DNA sequences from this sample encode an identical CDR3 as well. This chain uses TRBV2 with TRBJ1-5; perhaps TRBD1 as D (6 bases). CDR3 length: 13 residues. Trimming shortened V by 4 bases and J by 2 bases, and 6 bases separated the two germline ends. Looked up from germline, CDR1 is SNHLY and CDR2 is FYNNEI. CDR3 DNA: TGTGCCAGCAGTGGGACAGGCAATCAGCCCCAGCATTTT. It specifies CASSGTGNQPQHF.

The rearrangement joins TRBV7-9 to TRBJ1-2; TRBD1 matches 7 bases. The CDR3 loop spans 13 amino acids. The ends lost 5 bases at V and 9 bases at J; junction bases unmatched: 9. The germline CDR1 and CDR2 sequences are SEHNR and FQNEAQ (reference sequence). CDR3 nucleotide sequence: TGTGCCAGCAGCCCAGACAGGGATTGGAGCTACACCTTC. This codes for CASSPDRDWSYTF.

The chain combines TRBV3-1 (or the pseudogene TRBV3-2) with TRBJ1-6, with 7 bases matching TRBD1. The junction had 3 bases not matched to a gene; V was cut back by 3 bases and J by 4 bases. Germline CDR1 reads LGHDT; CDR2 reads YNNKEL (reference sequence). The CDR3 covers 15 residues. The chain's CDR3 is CASSQGTEYNSPLHF. For the CDR3, the DNA is TGTGCCAGCAGCCAGGGGACAGAATATAATTCACCCCTCCACTTT.

This chain uses TRBV9 with TRBJ2-5; D perhaps matches TRBD1 (5 bases). The V end lost 4 bases, the J end lost 2 bases, and 18 bases lay between the germline ends. The V gene's germline CDR1 is SGDLS and CDR2 YYNGEE. This CDR3 region has 16 residues. Written as DNA, the CDR3 is TGTGCCAGCAGCATCTCCCCGGGCCAGGGACAAGAGACCCAGTACTTC. Its translation is CASSISPGQGQETQYF. The full variable domain, in which reference TRBV9 and TRBJ2-5 provide the parts outside the CDR3, is DSGVTQTPKHLITATGQRVTLRCSPRSGDLSVYWYQQSLDQGLQFLIQYYNGEERAKGNILERFSAQQFPDLHSELNLSSLELGDSALYFCASSISPGQGQETQYFGPGTRLLVL.

The chain has TRBV7-8 and TRBJ1-1; 8 nucleotides align to TRBD1. Unmatched junction bases numbered 2, after V lost 5 bases and J lost 0 bases. Per germline, CDR1 SGHVS and CDR2 FQNEAQ. CDR3 length: 14 amino acids. Here the CDR3 reads CASSHRGMNTEAFF. CDR3 DNA sequence: TGTGCCAGCAGCCACAGGGGGATGAACACTGAAGCTTTCTTT.